This is a list of T cell receptor beta chains from one sample in a study of T cells in Graves' hyperthyroidism and ophthalmopathy. TCRdb fed the multiplex PCR reads into MiXCR, producing one record per CDR3 protein. The sample lists fewer than 600,000 distinct CDR3 sequences, 12% to 15% occurring once. Sequenced input: blood. Every receptor here comes from a woman aged 40 to 50 with Graves' hyperthyroidism. Each CDR3 is given with its conserved first and last residue. The D gene is left open where the match is weak. Where a row states a size, it is once, few, many or the class of an expanded clone; other rows omit it.

cdr3_nt cdr3_aa j_call d_call v_call clone_size
TGTGCCAGCAGCTTCCTAAGAACAGATACGCAGTATTTT CASSFLRTDTQYF TRBJ2-3 - TRBV7-3 many
TGTGCCAGCAGTTTATCATCTCTCTACGAGCAGTACTTC CASSLSSLYEQYF TRBJ2-7 - TRBV12-3/TRBV12-4 many
TGTGCCAGCAGCGCCCAATACGGGGGTAATCAGCCCCAGCATTTT CASSAQYGGNQPQHF TRBJ1-5 - TRBV3-1 many
TGTGCCACCAGCAGAGGCGATAACTATGGCTACACCTTC CATSRGDNYGYTF TRBJ1-2 - TRBV24-1 many
TGTGCCAGCAGCTTCCGAGGACGGTTAAGCTCTGGAAACACCATATATTTT CASSFRGRLSSGNTIYF TRBJ1-3 - TRBV7-2 few
TGTGCCAGCAGAGCGGGTGCGATGAGCGAGACCCAGTACTTC CASRAGAMSETQYF TRBJ2-5 - TRBV6-1 few
TGTGTCACTAGCGGGAGTGGAGATACGCAGTATTTT CVTSGSGDTQYF TRBJ2-3 TRBD2 TRBV18 -
TGTGCCAGCAGCTTAGCGTCCGGGGTTGGCTACACCTTC CASSLASGVGYTF TRBJ1-2 - TRBV7-8 many
TGTGCCAGCAGCTCACGATGGACAGGGAGCACAGATACGCAGTATTTT CASSSRWTGSTDTQYF TRBJ2-3 TRBD1 TRBV7-8 many
TGCAGTGCTAGGAGGGGCGGGGAGCAGTTCTTC CSARRGGEQFF TRBJ2-1 - TRBV20-1 many
TGTGCCAGCAGCCCGTGGGACAGGGGGGATAGGAACGAGCAGTACTTC CASSPWDRGDRNEQYF TRBJ2-7 TRBD1 TRBV7-2 many
TGTGCCAGTAGTATATCCGGGGGGCTGGGGGTCAATGAGCAGTTCTTC CASSISGGLGVNEQFF TRBJ2-1 - TRBV19 many
TGTGCCAGCAGCCTATCGGAAGGGAGTCTGACTGAAGCTTTCTTT CASSLSEGSLTEAFF TRBJ1-1 - TRBV7-8 -
TGTGCCAGCAGTTTCCAGCAGGGTAGAGCTTTCTTT CASSFQQGRAFF TRBJ1-1 - TRBV28 many
TGTGCCACCAGTGAGCAGACCCATGAGCAGTTCTTC CATSEQTHEQFF TRBJ2-1 - TRBV24-1 many
TGTGCCAGCAGTGAACCGGGACAGAACATGGACACTGAAGCTTTCTTT CASSEPGQNMDTEAFF TRBJ1-1 TRBD1 TRBV6-1 few
TGTGCCAGCAGCTACGATCAGGGGAGGAACAATCAGCCCCAGCATTTT CASSYDQGRNNQPQHF TRBJ1-5 - TRBV7-2 many
TGTGCCAGCACTTCCGGGACAGGGATTCTGTACGAGCAGTACTTC CASTSGTGILYEQYF TRBJ2-7 TRBD1 TRBV6-1 many
TGTGCCAGCAGTGAAGAAGAGCGGGCAGCCTACAATGAGCAGTTCTTC CASSEEERAAYNEQFF TRBJ2-1 - TRBV6-1 many
TGCGCCAGCAGCCAAAGACTAGCGGGAAAGGAAGAGACCCAGTACTTC CASSQRLAGKEETQYF TRBJ2-5 TRBD2 TRBV4-1 -
TGTGCCAGTAGCTACGACAGGTCGTACAATCAGCCCCAGCATTTT CASSYDRSYNQPQHF TRBJ1-5 - TRBV19 -
TGTGCCAGCAGTCCCAGACAGGGGGGCTCAATAGGCAATCAGCCCCAGCATTTT CASSPRQGGSIGNQPQHF TRBJ1-5 TRBD1 TRBV28 many
TGTGCCAGCAGCGGGGGAGATGGAAACACCATATATTTT CASSGGDGNTIYF TRBJ1-3 - TRBV9 -
TGCAGTCCCTCAACTAGCGCGTCTCGCAATGAGCAGTTCTTC CSPSTSASRNEQFF TRBJ2-1 TRBD2 TRBV20-1 -
TGTGCCAGCAGTTATCAGGGACTAGCGGGGTTGGAGCAGTACTTC CASSYQGLAGLEQYF TRBJ2-7 TRBD2 TRBV6-5 many
TGCAGTGCTAGAGGTAGGGACAGGGGGCCTCTGGGGGTGACTGAAGCTTTCTTT CSARGRDRGPLGVTEAFF TRBJ1-1 TRBD1 TRBV20-1 many
TGTGCCAGCAGCTCCCAGGACGTCCTCTACGAGCAGTACTTC CASSSQDVLYEQYF TRBJ2-7 - TRBV7-9 many
TGCAGCGTTGGAGAGAATGAAAAACTGTTTTTT CSVGENEKLFF TRBJ1-4 - TRBV29-1 many
TGCGCCAGCAGACTGAAAACCCCCTACAATGAGCAGTTCTTC CASRLKTPYNEQFF TRBJ2-1 - TRBV5-1 -
TGCGCCAGCAGCTCTAGACGGTACCAAGAGACCCAGTACTTC CASSSRRYQETQYF TRBJ2-5 - TRBV5-1 many
TGCGCCAGCAGCTTTAGGGGTACCGGGGAGCTGTTTTTT CASSFRGTGELFF TRBJ2-2 - TRBV5-1 many
TGTGCCAGCAGCCCGACTTTGGCGGGAGGGCCGAACGAGCAGTACTTC CASSPTLAGGPNEQYF TRBJ2-7 TRBD2 TRBV7-9 -
TGTGCTAGTGGTTCCGGGCGAAGGACATTCTTTCCCTACGAGCAGTACTTC CASGSGRRTFFPYEQYF TRBJ2-7 - TRBV12-5 few
TGCAGTGCTAGCCGCCGCACTAACTATGGCTACACCTTC CSASRRTNYGYTF TRBJ1-2 - TRBV20-1 -
TGTGCCAGCAGTTCGCTCCTGACAGGGGTACGAACTGAAGCTTTCTTT CASSSLLTGVRTEAFF TRBJ1-1 TRBD1 TRBV28 few
TGTGCCAGCAGCTTAAGGCCTGTAAAGGGGGATGAGCAGTTCTTC CASSLRPVKGDEQFF TRBJ2-1 - TRBV11-2 many
TGCAGCGTTGAGGAGGGTCAAGGCGGGTACAATGAGCAGTTCTTC CSVEEGQGGYNEQFF TRBJ2-1 - TRBV29-1 -
TGTGCCAGCAAAGAACAGGGGGCGGGTGAGCAGTTCTTC CASKEQGAGEQFF TRBJ2-1 TRBD1 TRBV2 many
TGTGCCATCCGGGACCAAAAGGGAACCTACGAGCAGTACTTC CAIRDQKGTYEQYF TRBJ2-7 - TRBV10-3 many
TGTGCCAGCAGCTTTGCCGGTGGTGGTTCACCCCTCCACTTT CASSFAGGGSPLHF TRBJ1-6 - TRBV3-1 many
TGCAGTGCTCAGGGTCTGAACACTGAAGCTTTCTTT CSAQGLNTEAFF TRBJ1-1 - TRBV20-1 many
TGCGCCAGCAGCCAAGGGCGCGGGGCAAGCACCGGGGAGCTGTTTTTT CASSQGRGASTGELFF TRBJ2-2 - TRBV4-1 -
TGTGCCAGCAGTTACCGCGCAGGGGATCAGCCCCAGCATTTT CASSYRAGDQPQHF TRBJ1-5 - TRBV6-5 many
TGTGCCAGCAGCGCCGGGACTAGCGTATTCAATGAGCAGTTCTTC CASSAGTSVFNEQFF TRBJ2-1 TRBD2 TRBV7-3 few
TGTGCCAGTGCTCTAGGGGGAGTTGAAGAGACCCAGTACTTC CASALGGVEETQYF TRBJ2-5 - TRBV6-1 few
TGCGCCAGCAGCTCCATAGCGGGACCCACCCATGGGACCCAGTACTTC CASSSIAGPTHGTQYF TRBJ2-5 TRBD2 TRBV5-1 few
TGCAGTGCTAGTGGACAGGGGGTGGTAGATACGCAGTATTTT CSASGQGVVDTQYF TRBJ2-3 TRBD1 TRBV20-1 many
TGTGCCAGCAATGGACAGTTCTACGAGCAGTACTTC CASNGQFYEQYF TRBJ2-7 - TRBV6-1 many
TGTGCCAGCAGCCCGAGCACAGATACGCAGTATTTT CASSPSTDTQYF TRBJ2-3 - TRBV18 many
TGTGCCAGCAGCCTTTTAGATTCGACAAGCACAGATACGCAGTATTTT CASSLLDSTSTDTQYF TRBJ2-3 - TRBV14 -
TGTGCCAGCAGTTCCCCGGTTTGGGTAACGAATGATTACAATGAGCAGTTCTTC CASSSPVWVTNDYNEQFF TRBJ2-1 - TRBV12-3/TRBV12-4 many
TGTGCCAGCAGTACTGGGACAGGGAGAGGAAGGAACACTGAAGCTTTCTTT CASSTGTGRGRNTEAFF TRBJ1-1 TRBD1 TRBV12-3/TRBV12-4 -
TGTGCCAGTAGTATGGGCGGGAGCTCCTACAATGAGCAGTTCTTC CASSMGGSSYNEQFF TRBJ2-1 TRBD2 TRBV19 few
TGCGCCAGCAGCCTGACTCTCGCGGGCGACATTCAGTACTTC CASSLTLAGDIQYF TRBJ2-4 - TRBV4-1 -
TGTGCCAGCAGCTCGACCGGGACTAGCGGCCGCAATGAGCAGTTCTTC CASSSTGTSGRNEQFF TRBJ2-1 TRBD2 TRBV11-2 many